The rows below give T cell receptor beta chains drawn from one sample of a study of T-cell reconstitution after alpha-beta-depleted transplantation in children. TCRdb redid the calling of the PCR reads with MiXCR, one entry per CDR3 protein. Counted here are fewer than 500,000 distinct CDR3 sequences, roughly 43% occurring once; the ten biggest clones make up 27%. This specimen consisted of PBMCs, obtained before TCRalphabeta/CD19-depleted stem cell transplant. The source of these receptors is a girl aged 2 to 9 with aplastic anemia, due to receive a stem cell transplant. Each CDR3 is given with its conserved first and last residue. Fields, in order: J gene, D gene, V gene, clone size, CDR3 DNA, CDR3 protein. The D gene is left open where the match is weak. Where a row states a size, it is once, few, many or the class of an expanded clone; other rows omit it.

j_gene: TRBJ2-1
d_gene: TRBD2
v_gene: TRBV27
abundance: -
CDR3nt: TGTGCCAGCAGTCCCTGGGCTAGCGGGACCAATGAGCAGTTCTTC
CDR3aa: CASSPWASGTNEQFF

j_gene: TRBJ1-4
d_gene: TRBD1
v_gene: TRBV3-1
abundance: -
CDR3nt: TGTGCCAGCAGCCAAGACCGTTCGGACAGGGGAAATGAAAAACTGTTTTTT
CDR3aa: CASSQDRSDRGNEKLFF

j_gene: TRBJ1-2
d_gene: TRBD1
v_gene: TRBV5-1
abundance: -
CDR3nt: TGCGCCAGCAGCTTGGAGGGACAGGGGAGCTATGGCTACACCTTC
CDR3aa: CASSLEGQGSYGYTF

j_gene: TRBJ2-7
d_gene: -
v_gene: TRBV29-1
abundance: -
CDR3nt: TGCAGCGTTGTTGTCTCCTACGAGCAGTACTTC
CDR3aa: CSVVVSYEQYF

j_gene: TRBJ1-6
d_gene: TRBD1
v_gene: TRBV6-1
abundance: few
CDR3nt: TGTGCCAGCACTCCGGACAGGGTGACCTCACCCCTCCACTTT
CDR3aa: CASTPDRVTSPLHF

j_gene: TRBJ2-2
d_gene: TRBD2
v_gene: TRBV9
abundance: few
CDR3nt: TGTGCCAGCAGCGTATTAGCGGGAGGCGGGGAGCTGTTTTTT
CDR3aa: CASSVLAGGGELFF

j_gene: TRBJ1-2
d_gene: -
v_gene: TRBV5-1
abundance: -
CDR3nt: TGCGCCAGCAGCTTGGTTGTTAGGTCCGGATCTAGCGGGACCTATGGCTACACCTTC
CDR3aa: CASSLVVRSGSSGTYGYTF

j_gene: TRBJ1-2
d_gene: TRBD1
v_gene: TRBV5-1
abundance: many
CDR3nt: TGCGCCAGCAGCTTGGGGACAGGGTATGGCTACACCTTC
CDR3aa: CASSLGTGYGYTF

j_gene: TRBJ2-3
d_gene: TRBD2
v_gene: TRBV29-1
abundance: many
CDR3nt: TGCAGCGTTGACCCGACTAGCGGCCGCACAGATACGCAGTATTTT
CDR3aa: CSVDPTSGRTDTQYF

j_gene: TRBJ2-2
d_gene: -
v_gene: TRBV6-5
abundance: many
CDR3nt: TGTGCCAGCAGTTACTCCCGACGGAGCACCGGGGAGCTGTTTTTT
CDR3aa: CASSYSRRSTGELFF

j_gene: TRBJ1-4
d_gene: -
v_gene: TRBV20-1
abundance: few
CDR3nt: TGCAGTGCTCACCCTATAGGATTAGGTGAAAAACTGTTTTTT
CDR3aa: CSAHPIGLGEKLFF

j_gene: TRBJ2-2
d_gene: TRBD2
v_gene: TRBV20-1
abundance: many
CDR3nt: TGCAGTGCCCCGACTAGCGGGAGGAACACCGGGGAGCTGTTTTTT
CDR3aa: CSAPTSGRNTGELFF

j_gene: TRBJ2-3
d_gene: -
v_gene: TRBV10-2
abundance: once
CDR3nt: TGCGCCAGCAGTGATAGGGGGGGCACCTCGAATAGCGATACGCAGTATTTT
CDR3aa: CASSDRGGTSNSDTQYF

j_gene: TRBJ2-7
d_gene: -
v_gene: TRBV28
abundance: -
CDR3nt: TGTGCCAGCAGTTGGTTTCAGGGATACGAGCAGTACTTC
CDR3aa: CASSWFQGYEQYF

j_gene: TRBJ2-7
d_gene: -
v_gene: TRBV4-2
abundance: -
CDR3nt: TGTGCCAGCAGCCAAGATCTTGGATCCACCTCCTACGAGCAGTACTTC
CDR3aa: CASSQDLGSTSYEQYF

j_gene: TRBJ2-7
d_gene: -
v_gene: TRBV20-1
abundance: -
CDR3nt: TGCAGTGCCGTAGGGGAGGGGGCCTACGAGCAGTACTTC
CDR3aa: CSAVGEGAYEQYF

j_gene: TRBJ2-1
d_gene: TRBD2
v_gene: TRBV6-1
abundance: -
CDR3nt: TGTGCCAGCGGACCACAGGGAACTAGCGGGACCAATGAGCAGTTCTTC
CDR3aa: CASGPQGTSGTNEQFF

j_gene: TRBJ1-2
d_gene: -
v_gene: TRBV6-5
abundance: -
CDR3nt: TGTGCCAGCAGTTACGCCCACAGGGTCTATGGCTACACCTTC
CDR3aa: CASSYAHRVYGYTF

j_gene: TRBJ2-5
d_gene: -
v_gene: TRBV5-1
abundance: many
CDR3nt: TGCGCCAGCAGTACGGGACTCGGAGAGACCCAGTACTTC
CDR3aa: CASSTGLGETQYF

j_gene: TRBJ2-5
d_gene: TRBD2
v_gene: TRBV7-2
abundance: few
CDR3nt: TGTGCCAGCACCCGACTAGCGGGTCCACGCCAAGAGACCCAGTACTTC
CDR3aa: CASTRLAGPRQETQYF

j_gene: TRBJ2-2
d_gene: -
v_gene: TRBV30
abundance: -
CDR3nt: TGTGCCTGGAGCTTTAGCGGGGAGCTGTTTTTT
CDR3aa: CAWSFSGELFF

j_gene: TRBJ2-7
d_gene: TRBD2
v_gene: TRBV5-4
abundance: once
CDR3nt: TGTGCCAGCAGCTTGAGCGGACTAGCGGGAGTTCTAAGCTACGAGCAGTACTTC
CDR3aa: CASSLSGLAGVLSYEQYF